Presented here are 5 T cell receptor beta chains from one specimen sequenced in a study of lymphopenia after photon versus proton radiotherapy. Method: immunoSEQ multiplex PCR; TCRdb's copy keeps in-frame clones and lacks some. The data show about 83,000 clones, around 88% seen once. The source was peripheral blood, collected from a patient treated with proton-based radiotherapy. The receptors were gathered from a man in his 60s with pancreatic cancer.

The genes are TRBV28 and TRBJ1-1; a weak D match, TRBD1 (5 bases). The length of the CDR3 is 15 residues. V lost 6 bases and J lost 5, with 19 bases in between. Germline lookup yields CDR1 MDHEN and CDR2 SYDVKM. The CDR3 DNA reads as TGTGCCAGCAGCCCACCCAGGCCAGGGAGGACTGAAGCTTTCTTT. It specifies CASSPPRPGRTEAFF.

As to this clone: The junction does not match germline at one end; this may be a read error. The J gene is TRBJ1-2, the V gene TRBV11-2, with 7 bases lining up with TRBD1. The CDR3 totals 12 residues. Germline V CDR1 and CDR2: SGHAT, FQNNGV. The CDR3 reads CASSLNTGDQSF. CDR3 DNA sequence: TGTGCCAGCAGCCTTAATACAGGGGATCAAAGCTTC.

This rearrangement joins TRBV13 to TRBJ2-1; 7 bases align to TRBD1. This CDR3 spans 17 amino acids. With V trimmed by 3 bases and J by 0 bases, 8 bases remained unmatched. Germline V gives CDR1 PRHDT, CDR2 FYEKMQ (reference sequence). Here the CDR3 reads CASSFKTGWLSYNEQFF. CDR3 DNA sequence: TGTGCCAGCAGCTTCAAGACAGGGTGGCTCTCCTACAATGAGCAGTTCTTC.

This clone was seen only once. The chain combines TRBV27 with TRBJ1-6; the match to TRBD1 covers 7 bases. Germline CDR1 reads MNHEY; CDR2 reads SMNVEV (reference sequence). Trimming cost V 3 bases and J 10 bases; bases outside gene matches: 3. CDR3 length equals 13 residues. CDR3 coding DNA: TGTGCCAGCAGTTTGGACAGGCGGTCACCCCTCCACTTT. Its translation: CASSLDRRSPLHF.

The J gene is TRBJ2-3, the V gene TRBV4-2; D gene unclear. V dropped 1 base and J dropped 0 bases, with 11 bases sitting between them. Per germline, CDR1 LGHNA and CDR2 YNFKEQ. This CDR3 comprises 16 residues. This chain's CDR3 is CASSQVGALSTDTQYF. The CDR3 DNA is TGTGCCAGCAGCCAAGTAGGAGCGCTAAGCACAGATACGCAGTATTTT.